The 11 T cell receptor beta chains given below trace back to one sample, sequenced in a study of T cell repertoires in cytomegalovirus infection. One entry per CDR3 protein, called by TCRdb with MiXCR from the reads. The data show hundreds of thousands of distinct CDR3 sequences, with under 40% seen just once and 12% to 15% held by the top ten. Sample: PBMCs. The source of these receptors is a human donor in good health (CMV status not recorded). Some clones in this sample may be carry-over from other donors' samples.

The V and J genes are TRBV5-6 and TRBJ2-3; possibly TRBD1 for D (6 bases). The V end was cut by 5 bases, the J end by 0 bases, with 19 bases between. This CDR3 is built from 17 residues. Germline assignment: CDR1 SGHDT and CDR2 YYEEEE. The DNA for the CDR3 is TGTGCCAGCAGGGACCAGGGGTCGGGGTTAAGCACAGATACGCAGTATTTT. Its protein is CASRDQGSGLSTDTQYF.

At least ten counts were recorded for this clonotype. The chain carries TRBV12-3 or TRBV12-4 and TRBJ2-7; 10 positions match TRBD1. V dropped 7 bases and J dropped 1; count of bases not matched to a gene: 4. This CDR3 contains 14 residues. CDR3 in amino acids: CASTKGQGSYEQYF. The CDR3 nucleotides read TGTGCCAGCACCAAGGGACAGGGGTCCTACGAGCAGTACTTC.

At least ten counts were recorded for this clonotype. The chain employs TRBV7-2 and TRBJ2-1, with TRBD2 as a possible D gene (6 bases). V lost 5 bases, J lost 10 bases, and 18 bases lay in between. The CDR3 is made up of 14 amino acids. Germline V gene data show CDR1 as SGHTA and CDR2 as FQGNSA. The CDR3 nucleotides are TGTGCCAGCAGCCCCCGACTAGGCCGGGAGGAGCAGTTCTTC. It codes for CASSPRLGREEQFF. The full variable domain, completed using reference TRBV7-2 and TRBJ2-1, is GAGVSQSPSNKVTEKGKDVELRCDPISGHTALYWYRQSLGQGLEFLIYFQGNSAPDKSGLPSDRFSAERTGGSVSTLTIQRTQQEDSAVYLCASSPRLGREEQFFGPGTRLTVL.

This clonotype has just a few counts. The chain has TRBV3-1 and TRBJ1-5; 7 bases match TRBD1. CDR3 length: 16 residues. Germline CDR1 LGHDT, CDR2 YNNKEL (reference sequence). V shed 0 bases and J 6 bases; nucleotides not matched to a gene: 8. In nucleotides, the CDR3 is TGTGCCAGCAGCCAAGATGGTCCAGGGGGAGTTCAGCCCCAGCATTTT. This gives the protein CASSQDGPGGVQPQHF. Variable domain in full (rest from reference TRBV3-1 and TRBJ1-5): DTAVSQTPKYLVTQMGNDKSIKCEQNLGHDTMYWYKQDSKKFLKIMFSYNNKELIINETVPNRFSPKSPDKAHLNLHINSLELGDSAVYFCASSQDGPGGVQPQHFGDGTRLSIL.

Notes on this clonotype: The missing conserved phenylalanine or tryptophan at the end of this CDR3 makes a read error likely. The CDR3: CASSQGTSGGVQETQYL. The DNA of the CDR3 is TGTGCCAGCAGCCAAGGGACTAGCGGGGGGGTCCAAGAGACCCAGTACTTA. The chain has TRBV4-1 and TRBJ2-5, with 16 nucleotides matching TRBD2. Looked up from germline, CDR1 is MGHRA and CDR2 is YSYEKL. This CDR3 is 17 amino acids long.

In its sample, this clonotype was seen many times. The gene calls are TRBV7-8 and TRBJ1-1; D might be TRBD1 (6 bases). Germline CDR1 reads SGHVS; CDR2 reads FQNEAQ. Between the trimmed V and J ends, which lost 5 bases and 7 bases, there was a span of 20 bases. This CDR3 region has 15 residues. The CDR3 here is CASSLYRDERNEAFF. CDR3 sequence (DNA): TGTGCCAGCAGCCTTTACAGGGATGAACGAAATGAAGCTTTCTTT.

The chain recombines TRBV20-1 with TRBJ1-2; D call uncertain. The germline CDR1 and CDR2 sequences are DFQATT and SNEGSKA (reference sequence). V lost 0 bases, J lost 2 bases, and 7 bases lay in between. The CDR3 totals 13 residues. The CDR3 sequence: CSARDDGNYGYTF. In nucleotides, the CDR3 is TGCAGTGCTAGAGATGATGGGAACTATGGCTACACCTTC.

V and J are TRBV4-1 and TRBJ2-2; 11 bases fit TRBD1. The J segment lost 7 bases and the V segment lost 1 base, leaving 5 bases of the junction unmatched. Germline values: CDR1 MGHRA, CDR2 YSYEKL. The length of the CDR3 is 16 residues. CDR3 in amino acids: CASSQVRTGGNGELFF. The DNA of the CDR3 is TGCGCCAGCAGCCAAGTCCGGACAGGGGGCAACGGGGAGCTGTTTTTT.

V gene TRBV6-2 or TRBV6-3 combines with J gene TRBJ1-2; D remains unclear. V was clipped by 2 bases and J by 4 bases, with 11 bases between them. Germline V gives CDR1 MNHEY, CDR2 SVGEGT. The CDR3 totals 14 residues. The CDR3 is CASSYLGGVYGYTF. The CDR3 DNA reads TGTGCCAGCAGTTACCTGGGAGGTGTCTATGGCTACACCTTC.

CDR3 loop: CASSPLDGRSGAGANVLTF. CDR3 bases: TGTGCCAGCAGCCCACTGGACGGAAGGAGCGGAGCTGGGGCCAACGTCCTGACTTTC. The chain is built from TRBV7-9 and TRBJ2-6; the D gene is possibly TRBD2 (5 bases). CDR3 length: 19 residues. V lost 5 bases and J lost 2, with 22 bases in between. Germline V gene lookup returns CDR1 SEHNR and CDR2 FQNEAQ (reference sequence).

The chain carries TRBV2 and TRBJ1-5; TRBD1 is a possible D gene (5 bases). This CDR3 has 14 residues. The V and J ends lost 4 bases and 4 bases respectively, with 11 bases between them. Germline values: CDR1 SNHLY, CDR2 FYNNEI. CDR3 loop: CASSVDSANQPQHF. The DNA for the CDR3 is TGTGCCAGCAGTGTAGACAGTGCTAATCAGCCCCAGCATTTT.